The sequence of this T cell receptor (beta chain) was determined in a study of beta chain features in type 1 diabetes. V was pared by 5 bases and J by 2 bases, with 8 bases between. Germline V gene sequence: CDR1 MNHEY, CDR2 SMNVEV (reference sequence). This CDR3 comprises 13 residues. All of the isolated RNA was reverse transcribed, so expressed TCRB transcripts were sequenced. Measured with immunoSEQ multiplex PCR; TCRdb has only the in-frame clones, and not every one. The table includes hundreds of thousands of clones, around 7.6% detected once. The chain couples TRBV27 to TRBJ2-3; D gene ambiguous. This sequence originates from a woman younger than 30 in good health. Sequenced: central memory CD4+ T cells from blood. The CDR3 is CASSRLVTDTQYF. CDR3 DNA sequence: TGTGCCAGCAGTCGCCTAGTCACAGATACGCAGTATTTT.